This is a list of T cell receptor beta chains from one sample in a study of T cell changes during pregnancy in multiple sclerosis. Profiled with immunoSEQ multiplex PCR; TCRdb holds only in-frame clones, not every one. The repertoire holds 75,000 to 100,000 clones, with 92% as singletons. Sequencing was performed on peripheral blood, taken after pregnancy. These receptor sequences come from a female donor in good health, enrolled as a control in a pregnancy study. Both conserved end residues are part of each CDR3. Fields, in order: J gene, clone size, V gene, D gene, CDR3 DNA, CDR3 protein. D genes are given only for firm matches. Clone size is not always given. Where it is, it says once, few, many or a class for expanded clones.

J: TRBJ1-4; size: -; V: TRBV28; D: -; DNA: TGTGCCAGCAGTTCTTGGGGACTTAATGAAAAACTGTTTTTT; CDR3: CASSSWGLNEKLFF
J: TRBJ1-5; size: -; V: TRBV27; D: TRBD1; DNA: TGTGCCAGCAGTTTTCGTCCGCTCCGGGACAGCGATATAGTTCATCAGCCCCAGCATTTT; CDR3: CASSFRPLRDSDIVHQPQHF
J: TRBJ2-7; size: few; V: TRBV29-1; D: -; DNA: TGCAGCGCGTTGACAGGACCCTACGAGCAGTACTTC; CDR3: CSALTGPYEQYF
J: TRBJ1-5; size: -; V: TRBV19; D: -; DNA: TGTGCCAGTAGTAGGGGGGATTATAGCAATCAGCCCCAGCATTTT; CDR3: CASSRGDYSNQPQHF
J: TRBJ2-1; size: -; V: TRBV7-2; D: TRBD2; DNA: TGTGCCAGCAGCTCGCCGGGACTAAATGAGCAGTTCTTC; CDR3: CASSSPGLNEQFF
J: TRBJ2-2; size: -; V: TRBV28; D: -; DNA: TGTGCCAGCAGTTTCCAAAGCGGGCGCACCGGGGAGCTGTTTTTT; CDR3: CASSFQSGRTGELFF
J: TRBJ2-7; size: -; V: TRBV9; D: -; DNA: TGTGCAGAGGCACGGCAGTACTTC; CDR3: CAEARQYF
J: TRBJ1-1; size: -; V: TRBV6-5; D: TRBD1; DNA: TGTGCCAGCAGTTTCGACCGGACAGGGAGAGGCACTGAAGCTTTCTTT; CDR3: CASSFDRTGRGTEAFF
J: TRBJ2-2; size: -; V: TRBV28; D: -; DNA: TGTGCCAGCAGTTTATCGTGGGAGCTGTTTTTT; CDR3: CASSLSWELFF
J: TRBJ2-7; size: once; V: TRBV6-1; D: -; DNA: TGTGCCAGCAGTGAATTCTGGCCATATTTTTACGAGCAGTACTTC; CDR3: CASSEFWPYFYEQYF
J: TRBJ2-6; size: once; V: TRBV25-1; D: -; DNA: TGTGCCAGCAGTCCTCTGTCTGGGGCCAACGTCCTGACTTTC; CDR3: CASSPLSGANVLTF
J: TRBJ1-5; size: few; V: TRBV15; D: TRBD1; DNA: TGTGCCACCAGCAGTGACAGGGAAAGTCAGCCCCAGCATTTT; CDR3: CATSSDRESQPQHF
J: TRBJ2-5; size: -; V: TRBV4-1; D: TRBD1; DNA: TGCGCCAGCAGCCAAGTTTGGGACAGAACCCAAGAGACCCAGTACTTC; CDR3: CASSQVWDRTQETQYF
J: TRBJ1-6; size: few; V: TRBV7-2; D: -; DNA: TGTGCCAGCAGCTTAGCGCTAAGGGGTTTGACGAATTCACCCCTCCACTTT; CDR3: CASSLALRGLTNSPLHF
J: TRBJ2-6; size: -; V: TRBV5-8; D: -; DNA: TGTGCCAGCAGCGTATGGGGCACCTCTGGGGCCAACGTCCTGACTTTC; CDR3: CASSVWGTSGANVLTF
J: TRBJ2-1; size: -; V: TRBV5-6; D: TRBD2; DNA: TGTGCCAGCAGACTGGGGTTAGCGGGAGGCAACAATGAGCAGTTCTTC; CDR3: CASRLGLAGGNNEQFF
J: TRBJ1-1; size: -; V: TRBV2; D: -; DNA: TGTGCCAGCCCCGGGGGAGAGGCGACTGAAGCTTTCTTT; CDR3: CASPGGEATEAFF
J: TRBJ2-1; size: once; V: TRBV27; D: TRBD2; DNA: TGTGCCACGTCTAGCGGGAGGGTCCTAAGCTCCTACAATGAGCAGTTCTTC; CDR3: CATSSGRVLSSYNEQFF
J: TRBJ2-3; size: -; V: TRBV5-1; D: TRBD1; DNA: TGCGCCAGCGGAACTCAGGGGGCAACAGATACGCAGTATTTT; CDR3: CASGTQGATDTQYF
J: TRBJ2-3; size: once; V: TRBV5-1; D: -; DNA: TGCGCCAGCAGCTTGTCAGGTGATAGGATCACAGATACGCAGTATTTT; CDR3: CASSLSGDRITDTQYF
J: TRBJ1-1; size: -; V: TRBV25-1; D: TRBD1; DNA: TGTGCCAGCAGAGGGAAAGCAGACAGGGCGATCGGGGAAGCTTTCTTT; CDR3: CASRGKADRAIGEAFF
J: TRBJ2-3; size: -; V: TRBV5-5; D: -; DNA: TGTGCCAGCAGCAGTGAACTCGCTCCAGATACGCAGTATTTT; CDR3: CASSSELAPDTQYF
J: TRBJ1-3; size: -; V: TRBV5-4; D: -; DNA: TGTGCCAGCAGCTTGGATGGGGGCGACACCATATATTTT; CDR3: CASSLDGGDTIYF
J: TRBJ2-3; size: -; V: TRBV6-6; D: -; DNA: TGTGCCAGCAGTGCTATTGGACAGATACGCACAGATACGCAGTATTTT; CDR3: CASSAIGQIRTDTQYF
J: TRBJ1-1; size: -; V: TRBV6-5; D: -; DNA: TGTGCCAGCAGTTATGGGGGCGGAGCGAACACTGAAGCTTTCTTT; CDR3: CASSYGGGANTEAFF
J: TRBJ2-7; size: -; V: TRBV4-2; D: TRBD2; DNA: TGTGCCAGCAGCCAAGACTGGCGGGAGGGCTCCTACGAGCAGTACTTC; CDR3: CASSQDWREGSYEQYF
J: TRBJ2-7; size: -; V: TRBV27; D: -; DNA: TGTGCCAGCAGCCTCGGAGCTCACATCTACGAGCAGTACTTC; CDR3: CASSLGAHIYEQYF
J: TRBJ2-3; size: -; V: TRBV19; D: -; DNA: TGTGCCAGTAGTGCCTCTCGGGGGAGAGATACGCAGTATTTT; CDR3: CASSASRGRDTQYF
J: TRBJ2-3; size: -; V: TRBV5-1; D: -; DNA: TGCGCCAGCAGTAGCGAGGGAGGTCCTCCAGATACGCAGTATTTT; CDR3: CASSSEGGPPDTQYF
J: TRBJ2-2; size: -; V: TRBV28; D: -; DNA: TGTGCCAGCAGTTTCGGAGACTACACCGGGGAGCTGTTTTTT; CDR3: CASSFGDYTGELFF
J: TRBJ2-5; size: -; V: TRBV19; D: -; DNA: TGTGCCAGTAGTATTGGCACTAGCTCTAATTCGGAGACCCAGTACTTC; CDR3: CASSIGTSSNSETQYF
J: TRBJ2-1; size: once; V: TRBV15; D: TRBD1; DNA: TGTGCCACCAGCAGAGAAGGGGGCGCTCACAATGAGCAGTTCTTC; CDR3: CATSREGGAHNEQFF
J: TRBJ1-5; size: -; V: TRBV4-1; D: TRBD1; DNA: TGCGCCAGCAGCCAACCGGGACAGGGGCTGGCGGCCCAGCATTTT; CDR3: CASSQPGQGLAAQHF
J: TRBJ1-5; size: -; V: TRBV11-2; D: -; DNA: TGTGCCAGCAGCTTAGATCGGGGGAAGCCCCAGCATTTT; CDR3: CASSLDRGKPQHF
J: TRBJ1-3; size: -; V: TRBV5-6; D: -; DNA: TGTGCCAGCAGCTTGGTAGAGGGCCTCTCTGGAAACACCATATATTTT; CDR3: CASSLVEGLSGNTIYF
J: TRBJ1-1; size: few; V: TRBV20-1; D: -; DNA: TGCAGTGCTAGAGGTACAGTTGAAGCTTTCTTT; CDR3: CSARGTVEAFF
J: TRBJ2-2; size: -; V: TRBV28; D: TRBD2; DNA: TGTGCCAGCAGCGATTTAGCGGGAGCGGTCGGGGAGCTGTTTTTT; CDR3: CASSDLAGAVGELFF
J: TRBJ1-5; size: -; V: TRBV19; D: -; DNA: TGTGCCAGTAGTATCCGGGACGACGGGGGACAGCCCCAGCATTTT; CDR3: CASSIRDDGGQPQHF
J: TRBJ1-6; size: -; V: TRBV7-8; D: -; DNA: TGTGCCAGCAGCAGTAGTACCCGGGGGGCGGGGATGTATTCACCCCTCCACTTT; CDR3: CASSSSTRGAGMYSPLHF
J: TRBJ1-1; size: -; V: TRBV7-9; D: -; DNA: TGTGCCAGCAGCCTTCCCCTGGGGGGGACTGAAGCTTTCTTT; CDR3: CASSLPLGGTEAFF
J: TRBJ1-1; size: -; V: TRBV5-8; D: -; DNA: TGTGCCAGCAGCTTGGAGTACGGGATTAGCACTGAAGCTTTCTTT; CDR3: CASSLEYGISTEAFF
J: TRBJ2-1; size: once; V: TRBV5-4; D: TRBD2; DNA: TGTGCCAGTCGGGAGGCGACGTACAATGAGCAGTTCTTC; CDR3: CASREATYNEQFF
J: TRBJ2-1; size: -; V: TRBV2; D: -; DNA: TGTGCCAGCATTCCCCCGTTAGGAGGGGAAGAAACGTTCGATGAGCAGTTCTTC; CDR3: CASIPPLGGEETFDEQFF
J: TRBJ1-1; size: -; V: TRBV30; D: -; DNA: TGTGCCTGGACCCCCGACAGAAACACTGAAGCTTTCTTT; CDR3: CAWTPDRNTEAFF